This T cell receptor beta chain was sequenced during a study of T cells after yellow fever vaccination. Whole-study findings and limits: Most primary-vaccination clones reappeared after the booster (more than 95% CD4, 88% CD8). It was a weaker secondary response, yet one that peaked faster, at day 5 versus 15.

From the 5' RACE reads, TCRdb called clonotypes with MiXCR, one entry per CDR3 protein. This repertoire shows 46,000 or so distinct CDR3 sequences, just under 6.5% found once; its top ten account for 10%. Germline assignment: CDR1 DFQATT and CDR2 SNEGSKA (reference sequence). V lost 6 bases, J lost 6 bases, and 3 bases stayed unmatched. The length of the CDR3 is 11 residues. This clonotype is categorized as medium-sized. The V gene is TRBV20-1, the J gene TRBJ1-2, with TRBD1 identical over 8 bases. The sample was PBMCs, either bulk or a sorted T-cell subset (CD4+, CD8+, memory, or dextramer-sorted; not recorded which), taken 45 days after the yellow fever booster vaccination. The source of this sequence is a young man who received the YFV17D yellow fever vaccine. The CDR3 DNA follows: TGCAGTGCCCCAGGGGGCCATGGCTACACCTTC. Translating it yields CSAPGGHGYTF.